This TCR beta chain was observed in a study of blood T cell repertoires in COVID-19. Sequencing used immunoSEQ multiplex PCR; TCRdb keeps in-frame clones, though not all of them. The sample lists over 35,000 clones; 70% to 85% were seen once. Trimming at V came to 1 base and at J to 18 bases, leaving 9 bases not matched to a gene. CDR1 SGHVS and CDR2 FQNEAQ come from the germline V gene. The CDR3 spans 14 residues. The chain links TRBV7-8 to TRBJ1-6; 10 bases align to TRBD1. Sequencing was done on a sample of peripheral blood. The TCR sequence derives from a human donor with acute or convalescent COVID-19. The donor label of this sample is uncertain. CDR3 amino acids: CASSLGGTGDTPHF. CDR3 coding DNA: TGTGCCAGCAGCTTAGGGGGGACAGGGGATACCCCCCACTTT.